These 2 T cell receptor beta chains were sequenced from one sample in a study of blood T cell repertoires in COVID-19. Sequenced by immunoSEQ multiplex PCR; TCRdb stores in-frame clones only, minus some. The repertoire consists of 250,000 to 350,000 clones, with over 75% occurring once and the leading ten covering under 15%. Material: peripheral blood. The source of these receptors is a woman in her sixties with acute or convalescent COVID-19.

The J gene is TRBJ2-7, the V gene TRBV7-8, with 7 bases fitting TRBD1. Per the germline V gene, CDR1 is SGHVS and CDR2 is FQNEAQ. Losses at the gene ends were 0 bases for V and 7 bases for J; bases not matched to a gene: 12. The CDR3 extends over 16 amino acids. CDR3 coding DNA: TGTGCCAGCAGCTTAGCGATTCGGCAGGGGGTGCGGGAGCAGTACTTC. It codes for CASSLAIRQGVREQYF.

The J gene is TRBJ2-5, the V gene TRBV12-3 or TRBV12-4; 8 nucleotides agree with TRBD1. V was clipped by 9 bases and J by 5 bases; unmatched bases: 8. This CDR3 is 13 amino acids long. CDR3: CASLDRGIETQYF. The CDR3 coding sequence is TGTGCCAGTCTCGACAGGGGTATTGAGACCCAGTACTTC.